This record covers a single T cell receptor (beta chain). Its antigen is undetermined. This CDR3 comprises 13 residues. V was pared by 7 bases and J by 1 base, with 8 bases between. Germline assignment: CDR1 MNHEY and CDR2 SMNVEV (reference sequence). This specimen comes from a study of CD8 T cells in Susac syndrome. Whole-study context: Patients with Susac syndrome, at blood draw, were therapy-naive, on corticosteroids, or on intravenous immunoglobulin alone. Whole-study findings and limits: Expansion of clones was not seen in the CD4+ T cell repertoires of Susac syndrome. It was acknowledged by the study that relatively few individuals were included in its TCR sequencing and HLA analysis.

Random hexamers were used to reverse transcribe an amount of roughly 0.5 to 1 ug RNA. Amplification of the TCR beta CDR3 was carried out by immunoSEQ multiplex PCR, which spanned a total of 54 Vbeta and 13 Jbeta segments. TCRdb itself ran the immunoSEQ multiplex PCR reads through MiXCR, one entry per CDR3 protein. The table has tens of thousands of distinct CDR3 sequences, roughly 94% seen once. Sequenced material: CD4+ T cells from PBMCs. This clonotype was sampled from a human donor with Susac syndrome. V is TRBV27 and J is TRBJ2-1; tentative D call: TRBD2 (6 bases). The CDR3 region is CASTAGSYNEQFF. The CDR3, as DNA: TGTGCCAGCACTGCGGGGTCCTACAATGAGCAGTTCTTC.